This entry lists 29 T cell receptor beta chains sequenced from one sample in a study of blood T cell repertoires in COVID-19. The assay was immunoSEQ multiplex PCR, and TCRdb's table has in-frame clones only and misses some. The sample includes over 85,000 clones, around 90% seen only once; the top ten take 1.9%. Sequencing was done on a sample of peripheral blood. The origin of the receptors is a woman aged 50 to 60 with COVID-19, enrolled during active disease.

The V gene is TRBV6-5, the J gene TRBJ2-3; D not resolved. The CDR3 is 14 amino acids. Germline lookup yields CDR1 MNHEY and CDR2 SVGAGI. The V and J ends lost 6 bases and 1 base respectively, with 11 bases between them. The CDR3 coding sequence is TGTGCCAGCAGAAGCTATCTCGGCACAGATACGCAGTATTTT. Translated, it gives CASRSYLGTDTQYF.

The CDR3 DNA is TGTGCCACCAGCCTCGGCGGGGGCACAGATACGCAGTATTTT. Residues: CATSLGGGTDTQYF. The chain links TRBV15 to TRBJ2-3; D is possibly TRBD2 (6 bases). CDR1 is LNHNV, CDR2 YYDKDF, per germline (reference sequence). V was cut by 5 bases and J by 1 base, with 10 bases left in between. The CDR3 has 14 residues.

The chain carries TRBV6-1 and TRBJ1-1, with a weak D call TRBD1 (6 bases). With 2 bases removed from V and 0 bases from J, the gap between germline ends came to 10 bases. This CDR3 contains 15 residues. Per germline, CDR1 MNHNS and CDR2 SASEGT. For the CDR3, the DNA is TGTGCCAGCAGTGAACAGGGGCCCATGAACACTGAAGCTTTCTTT. This sequence encodes CASSEQGPMNTEAFF.

This rearrangement joins TRBV10-1 to TRBJ2-1; possibly TRBD1 for D (6 bases). The germline V gene encodes CDR1 WNHNN and CDR2 SYGVQD (reference sequence). The CDR3 runs 16 residues. Trimming cost V 6 bases and J 5 bases, with 20 bases left between them. CDR3 in amino acids: CASRVWTGTSNNEQFF. DNA for the CDR3: TGCGCCAGCAGAGTATGGACCGGGACATCCAACAATGAGCAGTTCTTC.

The chain carries TRBV11-3 and TRBJ2-1, with TRBD2 identical over 12 bases. The CDR3 has 16 amino acids. Germline V gene data show CDR1 as SGHNT and CDR2 as YENEEA. Trimming cost V 5 bases and J 7 bases; bases outside gene matches: 9. CDR3 bases: TGTGCCAGCAGCCAGACTCTAGCGGGGGGGCCGAATGAGCAGTTCTTC. Translated, it gives CASSQTLAGGPNEQFF.

This CDR3 reads CASSLTRTNTDTQYF. The CDR3 DNA reads as TGCGCCAGCAGCCTGACTCGAACAAACACAGATACGCAGTATTTT. The rearrangement links TRBV5-1 to TRBJ2-3; unclear D gene. V was clipped by 4 bases and J by 2 bases, with 14 bases between them. The CDR3 consists of 15 residues. Germline CDR1 and CDR2: SGHRS and YFSETQ.

The rearrangement links TRBV7-9 to TRBJ1-4; 9 bases are shared with TRBD1. J lost 7 bases, V lost 7 bases, and 4 bases had no gene match. The CDR3 is made up of 13 amino acids. Germline V lookup: CDR1 SEHNR, CDR2 FQNEAQ (reference sequence). CDR3 sequence (DNA): TGTGCCAGCAAACAGGGGGCGGGTGAAAAACTGTTTTTT. Amino acids: CASKQGAGEKLFF.

A remark on this clone: Distinct nucleotide sequences in the sample also encode this CDR3. CDR3 sequence: CASSVDSNSNQPQHF. The CDR3 region has the DNA TGTGCCAGCAGTGTCGACAGTAATAGCAATCAGCCCCAGCATTTT. The chain recombines TRBV2 with TRBJ1-5; a possible D gene is TRBD1 (5 bases). The CDR3 is 15 residues long. Deletions cut 4 bases from V and 0 bases from J, with 10 bases between. The germline gives CDR1 SNHLY, CDR2 FYNNEI.

The CDR3 here is CASSPTGGGFSYEQYF. In nucleotides, the CDR3 is TGTGCCAGCAGCCCTACCGGGGGGGGGTTTAGCTACGAGCAGTACTTC. This rearrangement joins TRBV27 to TRBJ2-7; 8 nucleotides match TRBD2. The CDR3 is made up of 16 amino acids. The ends lost 6 bases at V and 3 bases at J; junction bases unmatched: 13. Germline-derived CDR1 and CDR2 are MNHEY and SMNVEV (reference sequence).

The J gene is TRBJ2-2, the V gene TRBV24-1; 8 nucleotides line up with TRBD2. V shed 9 bases and J 3 bases; nucleotides not matched to a gene: 11. This CDR3 is 16 amino acids long. Germline CDR1 and CDR2: KGHDR and SFDVKD. The CDR3 sequence is CATAGGAKGDTGELFF. CDR3 nucleotides: TGTGCCACCGCCGGGGGGGCCAAGGGTGACACCGGGGAGCTGTTTTTT.

V gene TRBV27 combines with J gene TRBJ1-5; TRBD1 agrees at 8 bases. Germline V lookup: CDR1 MNHEY, CDR2 SMNVEV (reference sequence). The CDR3 runs to 15 residues. Losses at the gene ends were 6 bases for V and 1 base for J; bases not matched to a gene: 5. DNA for the CDR3: TGTGCCAGCAGAGCACAGGGGGAAAGCAATCAGCCCCAGCATTTT. This sequence encodes CASRAQGESNQPQHF.

This chain joins TRBV19 and TRBJ1-2, with a possible D match to TRBD1 (6 bases). Deletions cut 5 bases from V and 8 bases from J, with 12 bases between. This CDR3 is built from 12 residues. Germline CDR1 and CDR2: LNHDA and SQIVND (reference sequence). The CDR3: CASSPRGRGYTF. The CDR3 DNA sequence: TGTGCCAGTAGTCCCAGGGGTCGAGGCTACACCTTC.

This clone appeared a few times. The rearrangement links TRBV19 to TRBJ2-7; D possibly corresponds to TRBD1 (5 bases). Trimming removed 6 bases from V and 2 bases from J, with 14 bases in between. The CDR3 length is 14 residues. Germline CDR1 LNHDA, CDR2 SQIVND (reference sequence). CDR3 nucleotide sequence: TGTGCCAGTAGCCGAACACAGGTCGCCTACGAGCAGTACTTC. Protein product: CASSRTQVAYEQYF.

The sample holds one count of this clone. The chain uses TRBV7-2 and TRBJ2-3; TRBD1 agrees at 8 bases. The germline gives CDR1 SGHTA, CDR2 FQGNSA. This CDR3 has 16 residues. After removal of 5 bases from V and 10 bases from J, the junction contained 17 bases not matched to a gene. The CDR3 DNA reads as TGTGCCAGCAGCCCATGGACAGGGATTATACAGGGCGCGCAGTATTTT. This sequence encodes CASSPWTGIIQGAQYF. The variable domain in full, completed from reference TRBV7-2 and TRBJ2-3, reads GAGVSQSPSNKVTEKGKDVELRCDPISGHTALYWYRQSLGQGLEFLIYFQGNSAPDKSGLPSDRFSAERTGGSVSTLTIQRTQQEDSAVYLCASSPWTGIIQGAQYFGPGTRLTVL.

This chain connects TRBV30 to TRBJ2-2; tentative D call: TRBD2 (5 bases). Germline V gene lookup returns CDR1 GTSNPN and CDR2 SVGIG (reference sequence). V dropped 3 bases and J dropped 6 bases, with 14 bases sitting between them. CDR3 length equals 14 residues. As DNA, the CDR3 is TGTGCCTGGAGAGGAGCGGTGGCGTCCGGGGAGCTGTTTTTT. Residues: CAWRGAVASGELFF.

V gene TRBV5-4 combines with J gene TRBJ2-5; TRBD1 matches at 10 bases. The J segment lost 3 bases and the V segment lost 4 bases, leaving 9 bases of the junction unmatched. In germline, CDR1 is SGHNT, CDR2 YYREEE (reference sequence). The CDR3 consists of 16 residues. The CDR3 region is CASSAKTGGAKETQYF. The CDR3 nucleotides are TGTGCCAGCAGCGCCAAGACAGGGGGCGCGAAAGAGACCCAGTACTTC.

The count of this clone is one. The gene calls are TRBV5-8 and TRBJ1-5; TRBD1 aligns across 11 bases. This CDR3 is built from 19 residues. In germline, CDR1 is SGHTS, CDR2 YDEGEE. Germline trimming cut 5 bases from V and 1 base from J; bases unmatched to any gene: 14. The DNA of the CDR3 is TGTGCCAGCAGGCGAAGACCCGGGACAGGGGGATCAAGCAATCAGCCCCAGCATTTT. The encoded protein is CASRRRPGTGGSSNQPQHF.

This clone was found once. The chain recombines TRBV3-1 (or the pseudogene TRBV3-2) with TRBJ1-2; D is unresolved. From germline, CDR1 is LGHDT and CDR2 YNNKEL (reference sequence). The V gene lost 4 bases and the J gene lost 8 bases, with 17 bases spanning the gap. The length of the CDR3 is 14 residues. CDR3 region: CASSLIPDTQGYTF. The CDR3 nucleotides read TGTGCCAGCAGCCTTATCCCAGATACCCAAGGCTACACCTTC.

Written as DNA, the CDR3 is TGTGCCAGCAGCCCCCTCAGCGGCTCTGGAAACACCATATATTTT. The encoded protein is CASSPLSGSGNTIYF. This sequence joins TRBV4-2 and TRBJ1-3; D is unresolved. The germline V gene has CDR1 LGHNA and CDR2 YNFKEQ. V lost 4 bases, J lost 0 bases, and 10 bases lay in between. CDR3 length: 15 residues.

The rearrangement joins TRBV10-3 to TRBJ1-1; D gene unclear. The CDR3 has 14 residues. Trimming shortened V by 5 bases and J by 1 base, and 11 bases separated the two germline ends. From germline, CDR1 is ENHRY and CDR2 SYGVKD. For the CDR3, the DNA is TGTGCCATCAGTATCGGGAGCAGGAACACTGAAGCTTTCTTT. Its protein product is CAISIGSRNTEAFF.

The chain combines TRBV11-2 with TRBJ2-5, with 7 bases lining up with TRBD1. Germline V CDR1 and CDR2: SGHAT, FQNNGV. The CDR3 sequence is 17 residues long. V was pared by 5 bases and J by 2 bases, with 14 bases of the junction left unmatched. The CDR3 DNA is TGTGCCAGCAGCATGCTCTGGGGACAGAAAGTACAAGAGACCCAGTACTTC. This sequence encodes CASSMLWGQKVQETQYF.

This clone was detected once. The chain is built from TRBV5-4 and TRBJ2-3, with 8 bases aligning to TRBD2. This CDR3 spans 16 amino acids. Germline loops: CDR1 SGHNT, CDR2 YYREEE (reference sequence). V shed 2 bases and J 6 bases; nucleotides not matched to a gene: 11. DNA for the CDR3: TGTGCCAGCAGCTTTGGGAAACGGGGGGGCCAGGATACGCAGTATTTT. Amino acid sequence: CASSFGKRGGQDTQYF. Variable domain in full (rest from reference TRBV5-4 and TRBJ2-3): ETGVTQSPTHLIKTRGQQVTLRCSSQSGHNTVSWYQQALGQGPQFIFQYYREEENGRGNFPPRFSGLQFPNYSSELNVNALELDDSALYLCASSFGKRGGQDTQYFGPGTRLTVL.

The V and J genes are TRBV18 and TRBJ1-4; 7 positions match TRBD1. This CDR3 spans 15 amino acids. Germline assignment: CDR1 KGHSH and CDR2 LQKENI. Germline trimming cut 4 bases from V and 1 base from J; bases unmatched to any gene: 3. CDR3 nucleotides: TGTGCCAGCTCACTAGGGACAGTAACTAATGAAAAACTGTTTTTT. Amino acids: CASSLGTVTNEKLFF. The variable domain in full, completed from reference TRBV18 and TRBJ1-4, reads NAGVMQNPRHLVRRRGQEARLRCSPMKGHSHVYWYRQLPEEGLKFMVYLQKENIIDESGMPKERFSAEFPKEGPSILRIQQVVRGDSAAYFCASSLGTVTNEKLFFGSGTQLSVL.

The V call is TRBV5-1, the J call TRBJ1-1, with D maybe TRBD1 (5 bases). The CDR3 has 15 amino acids. Germline loops: CDR1 SGHRS, CDR2 YFSETQ. The V gene lost 0 bases and the J gene lost 4 bases, with 13 bases spanning the gap. In DNA, the CDR3 is TGCGCCAGCAGCTTGGCCGGGGGGATGGGCACTGAAGCTTTCTTT. Its protein is CASSLAGGMGTEAFF.

The chain employs TRBV11-3 and TRBJ2-2, with a weak D call TRBD1 (5 bases). This CDR3 comprises 15 residues. V was pared by 2 bases and J by 6 bases, with 13 bases between. The germline gives CDR1 SGHNT, CDR2 YENEEA. CDR3 sequence (DNA): TGTGCCAGCAGCTTACCCCCCAGGGATGCCGGGGAGCTGTTTTTT. This encodes CASSLPPRDAGELFF.

This chain uses TRBV6-1 with TRBJ2-3; perhaps TRBD1 as D (6 bases). Trimming cost V 5 bases and J 3 bases, with 12 bases left between them. Germline CDR1 MNHNS, CDR2 SASEGT. CDR3 length: 14 residues. The CDR3 spells CASSRRQGTDTQYF. As DNA, the CDR3 is TGTGCCAGCAGTCGGCGGCAGGGGACAGATACGCAGTATTTT.

V gene TRBV27 combines with J gene TRBJ2-3; 8 bases are shared with TRBD1. Germline V gives CDR1 MNHEY, CDR2 SMNVEV (reference sequence). There are 14 residues in the CDR3. Trimming removed 2 bases from V and 6 bases from J; junction bases left unmatched: 4. This CDR3 reads CASSLQGARDTQYF. CDR3 bases: TGTGCCAGCAGTTTACAGGGGGCGCGGGATACGCAGTATTTT.

V is TRBV7-9 and J is TRBJ2-2; 7 bases fit TRBD2. Looked up from germline, CDR1 is SEHNR and CDR2 is FQNEAQ (reference sequence). This CDR3 region has 14 residues. Unmatched junction bases numbered 6, after V lost 6 bases and J lost 5 bases. The CDR3 DNA sequence: TGTGCCAGCAGACCGGGGGGAGGGACCGGGGAGCTGTTTTTT. This gives the protein CASRPGGGTGELFF.

This rearrangement joins TRBV6-5 to TRBJ1-5, with D perhaps matching TRBD1 (6 bases). V was cut by 3 bases and J by 3 bases, with 15 bases left in between. The CDR3 is made up of 16 amino acids. CDR1 and CDR2 from the germline V gene are MNHEY and SVGAGI. The CDR3 bases are TGTGCCAGCAGTTATAAGGCACAGGGTAACAATCAGCCCCAGCATTTT. This translates into CASSYKAQGNNQPQHF.